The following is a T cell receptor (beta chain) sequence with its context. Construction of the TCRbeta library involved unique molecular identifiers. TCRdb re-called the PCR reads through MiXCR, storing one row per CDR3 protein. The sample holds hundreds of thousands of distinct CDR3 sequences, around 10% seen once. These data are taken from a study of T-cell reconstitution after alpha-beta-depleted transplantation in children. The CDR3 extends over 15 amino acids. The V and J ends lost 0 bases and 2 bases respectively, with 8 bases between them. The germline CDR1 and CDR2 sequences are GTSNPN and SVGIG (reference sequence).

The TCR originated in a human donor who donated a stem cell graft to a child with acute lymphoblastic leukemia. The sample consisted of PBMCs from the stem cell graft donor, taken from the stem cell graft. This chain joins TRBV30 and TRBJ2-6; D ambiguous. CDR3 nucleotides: TGTGCCTGGAGTGTACGGCTGGCTGGGGCCAACGTCCTGACTTTC. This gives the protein CAWSVRLAGANVLTF.